This passage covers 6 T cell receptor beta chains from one sample sequenced in a study of a mutant IDH1 vaccine in newly diagnosed glioma. Time point reported: week 35, safety follow-up. Alongside topical imiquimod, each dose of vaccine comprised 300 ug of mutant IDH1 20-mer peptide. Generated by immunoSEQ multiplex PCR, the TCRdb table keeps only in-frame clones and is missing some. Of tens of thousands of clones listed, 80% to 85% are singletons. These TCRs are of unknown antigen specificity. Sequences were derived from PBMCs, sampled from a glioma patient whose treatment included an IDH1 peptide vaccine. The receptor source for this set is a man aged 25-45 years with glioma.

The genes are TRBV4-1 and TRBJ1-6; D call uncertain. V was trimmed by 0 bases and J by 10 bases, leaving 22 bases between them. The CDR3 runs 18 residues. From germline, CDR1 is MGHRA and CDR2 YSYEKL. The CDR3 loop is CASSQDTIHLPLGSPLHF. The CDR3 DNA follows: TGCGCCAGCAGCCAAGACACGATACACCTACCCTTGGGGTCACCCCTCCACTTT.

The V gene is TRBV2, the J gene TRBJ2-3; D possibly corresponds to TRBD1 (5 bases). Trimming removed 6 bases from V and 1 base from J, with 20 bases in between. Germline V lookup: CDR1 SNHLY, CDR2 FYNNEI. The CDR3 spans 17 residues. The CDR3 nucleotides read TGTGCCAGCAGGGGCTTCCGGACAAATACAGGCACAGATACGCAGTATTTT. It encodes CASRGFRTNTGTDTQYF.

The chain links TRBV9 to TRBJ1-1, with TRBD1 matching over 7 bases. The V gene's germline CDR1 is SGDLS and CDR2 YYNGEE. The CDR3 contains 14 residues. The ends lost 8 bases at V and 4 bases at J; junction bases unmatched: 11. The CDR3 here is CASSRGDSITEAFF. In nucleotides, the CDR3 is TGTGCCAGTAGCCGTGGGGACAGCATCACTGAAGCTTTCTTT.

This chain connects TRBV9 to TRBJ1-4, with TRBD1 matching over 8 bases. The CDR3 covers 15 residues. V dropped 2 bases and J dropped 3; count of bases not matched to a gene: 3. The germline CDR1 and CDR2 sequences are SGDLS and YYNGEE. DNA for the CDR3: TGTGCCAGCAGCGTCGACAGGGGAGCTAATGAAAAACTGTTTTTT. This codes for CASSVDRGANEKLFF.

The chain has TRBV6-1 and TRBJ2-1; D is unresolved. CDR1 is MNHNS and CDR2 is SASEGT in the germline V gene. The germline V and J ends were trimmed by 7 bases and 0 bases, with 10 bases remaining between them. The CDR3 is made up of 14 amino acids. The CDR3 bases are TGTGCCAGCATAACGTCGAGCTCCTACAATGAGCAGTTCTTC. It specifies CASITSSSYNEQFF.

This rearrangement joins TRBV2 to TRBJ2-1; 8 nucleotides match TRBD1. After removal of 7 bases from V and 2 bases from J, the junction contained 4 bases not matched to a gene. The CDR3 length is 14 residues. Germline CDR1 and CDR2: SNHLY and FYNNEI. Here the CDR3 DNA reads TGTGCCAGCAACGGACAGGGACCCTACAATGAGCAGTTCTTC. Translated: CASNGQGPYNEQFF.